Shown below are 29 T cell receptor beta chains from a single sample sequenced in a study of T cell responses to AZD1222 COVID-19 vaccine. Some clones are missing from TCRdb's copy, which holds only in-frame ones; the method was immunoSEQ multiplex PCR. This table holds approximately 100,000 clones, about 82% found once. The sample consisted of peripheral blood, taken on day 0 of AZD1222 vaccination. The receptors were sampled from an adult in good health.

The J gene is TRBJ2-5, the V gene TRBV5-4; D is unclear. This CDR3 is built from 14 residues. Germline CDR1 SGHNT, CDR2 YYREEE (reference sequence). With 4 bases removed from V and 1 base from J, the gap between germline ends came to 11 bases. CDR3 in DNA: TGTGCCAGCAGCCCAGAAGGATTCCAAGAGACCCAGTACTTC. This gives the protein CASSPEGFQETQYF.

The chain combines TRBV4-1 with TRBJ2-7, with D possibly being TRBD1 (6 bases). Trimming removed 6 bases from V and 3 bases from J, with 15 bases in between. The CDR3 loop spans 14 amino acids. Germline CDR1 reads MGHRA; CDR2 reads YSYEKL. CDR3 in DNA: TGCGCCAGCAGTTTCGGACAGATAAGCTACGAGCAGTACTTC. This sequence encodes CASSFGQISYEQYF.

The CDR3 coding sequence is TGTGCCAGCAGCTTCGGACTAGCGGGAGTCCATACGCAGTATTTT. This translates into CASSFGLAGVHTQYF. The J gene is TRBJ2-3, the V gene TRBV11-2; TRBD2 matches 13 bases. The germline V gene encodes CDR1 SGHAT and CDR2 FQNNGV. The CDR3 has 15 amino acids. With V trimmed by 3 bases and J by 7 bases, 4 bases remained unmatched.

J is TRBJ2-2 and V is TRBV11-2; 8 nucleotides align to TRBD2. Germline V lookup: CDR1 SGHAT, CDR2 FQNNGV. The CDR3 is made up of 15 amino acids. Trimming removed 5 bases from V and 5 bases from J; junction bases left unmatched: 7. CDR3 sequence: CASSARLALTGELFF. CDR3 DNA: TGTGCCAGCAGCGCCAGACTAGCGTTGACCGGGGAGCTGTTTTTT.

The rearrangement uses TRBV9 and TRBJ2-2, with 7 bases lining up with TRBD2. Trimming removed 6 bases from V and 1 base from J; junction bases left unmatched: 3. This CDR3 is built from 14 residues. From germline, CDR1 is SGDLS and CDR2 YYNGEE. Written as DNA, the CDR3 is TGTGCCAGCATGGGCGGGAGGAACACCGGGGAGCTGTTTTTT. This gives the protein CASMGGRNTGELFF. Combining the CDR3 with reference TRBV9 and TRBJ2-2 gives the whole variable domain DSGVTQTPKHLITATGQRVTLRCSPRSGDLSVYWYQQSLDQGLQFLIQYYNGEERAKGNILERFSAQQFPDLHSELNLSSLELGDSALYFCASMGGRNTGELFFGEGSRLTVL.

The chain has TRBV11-2 and TRBJ2-7; D might be TRBD1 or TRBD2, each matching 5 bases. V lost 5 bases and J 3 bases, leaving 17 bases between the germline ends. This CDR3 contains 15 residues. From germline, CDR1 is SGHAT and CDR2 FQNNGV. The CDR3 loop reads CASSLRIREHYEQYF. CDR3 bases: TGTGCCAGCAGCCTTAGGATCAGGGAGCACTACGAGCAGTACTTC.

This rearrangement joins TRBV5-4 to TRBJ2-5; 9 bases line up with TRBD2. CDR3 length: 16 residues. V shed 4 bases, J shed 2 bases, and the junction held 9 bases outside the gene matches. Germline CDR1 SGHNT, CDR2 YYREEE (reference sequence). CDR3 sequence: CASSVMTSGGQETQYF. CDR3 coding DNA: TGTGCCAGCAGCGTAATGACTAGCGGAGGTCAAGAGACCCAGTACTTC.

This chain connects TRBV2 to TRBJ1-5; no clear D gene. V lost 2 bases, J lost 0 bases, and 8 bases lay in between. Germline V gene data show CDR1 as SNHLY and CDR2 as FYNNEI. The CDR3 extends over 15 amino acids. CDR3: CASSEIRTSNQPQHF. CDR3 coding DNA: TGTGCCAGCAGTGAAATTCGGACTAGCAATCAGCCCCAGCATTTT. Using reference TRBV2 and TRBJ1-5 for the parts outside the CDR3, the full variable domain is EPEVTQTPSHQVTQMGQEVILRCVPISNHLYFYWYRQILGQKVEFLVSFYNNEISEKSEIFDDQFSVERPDGSNFTLKIRSTKLEDSAMYFCASSEIRTSNQPQHFGDGTRLSIL.

This chain joins TRBV5-4 and TRBJ1-4; perhaps TRBD1 as D (5 bases). The CDR3 is 14 residues long. Between the trimmed V and J ends, which lost 2 bases and 5 bases, there was a span of 10 bases. Germline V gene data show CDR1 as SGHNT and CDR2 as YYREEE (reference sequence). The CDR3 reads CASSLGTGNEKLFF. The CDR3 nucleotides read TGTGCCAGCAGCTTAGGCACAGGAAATGAAAAACTGTTTTTT.

In its sample, this clone was seen once. The rearrangement joins TRBV3-1 (or the pseudogene TRBV3-2) to TRBJ2-4; D possibly corresponds to TRBD2 (7 bases). Trimming removed 4 bases from V and 0 bases from J, with 19 bases in between. The germline gives CDR1 LGHDT, CDR2 YNNKEL (reference sequence). CDR3 length: 18 amino acids. The CDR3 DNA is TGTGCCAGCAGCCCACGTACAAGGGGGGGATTAGCCAAAAACATTCAGTACTTC. Translation gives CASSPRTRGGLAKNIQYF.

The chain has TRBV24-1 and TRBJ2-3; D possibly uses TRBD1 or TRBD2 (5 bases each). Germline V gives CDR1 KGHDR, CDR2 SFDVKD. The CDR3 covers 12 residues. The ends were cut back, 10 bases at V and 7 bases at J, with 14 bases in the middle. The CDR3 bases are TGTGCCACATCTTGGGACGCGAATACGCAGTATTTT. Translation gives CATSWDANTQYF.

The chain's CDR3 is CASSLLSGGKQFF. CDR3 DNA: TGTGCCAGCAGCCTCCTTAGCGGGGGAAAGCAGTTCTTC. The chain uses TRBV5-5 and TRBJ2-1; 9 bases align to TRBD2. Looked up from germline, CDR1 is SGHKS and CDR2 is YYEKEE (reference sequence). V gave up 4 bases and J gave up 11 bases; unmatched junction bases: 7. The CDR3 sequence is 13 residues long.

CDR3 coding DNA: TGTGCCAGCAGCTTAGAACAGCACACTGAAGCTTTCTTT. This sequence encodes CASSLEQHTEAFF. The chain recombines TRBV7-9 with TRBJ1-1; D is uncertain. Trimming shortened V by 1 base and J by 3 bases, and 6 bases separated the two germline ends. There are 13 residues in the CDR3. CDR1 SEHNR and CDR2 FQNEAQ come from the germline V gene (reference sequence). The variable domain in full, with the rest retrieved from reference TRBV7-9 and TRBJ1-1, is DTGVSQNPRHKITKRGQNVTFRCDPISEHNRLYWYRQTLGQGPEFLTYFQNEAQLEKSRLLSDRFSAERPKGSFSTLEIQRTEQGDSAMYLCASSLEQHTEAFFGQGTRLTVV.

V usage is TRBV7-9 and J usage is TRBJ1-1; D is unclear. Germline V gives CDR1 SEHNR, CDR2 FQNEAQ (reference sequence). This CDR3 has 15 amino acids. The V end was cut by 5 bases, the J end by 1 base, with 14 bases between. The CDR3 DNA is TGTGCCAGCAGCCCCCTAGAGACTGGGAACACTGAAGCTTTCTTT. Translated, it gives CASSPLETGNTEAFF.

V and J are TRBV7-3 and TRBJ2-7; D not certain. The CDR3 runs to 15 residues. V was cut by 0 bases and J by 3 bases, with 12 bases left in between. Germline CDR1 and CDR2: SGHTA and FQGTGA. This CDR3 reads CASSLTFGERYEQYF. Here the CDR3 DNA reads TGTGCCAGCAGCTTAACATTTGGAGAGCGCTACGAGCAGTACTTC. The variable domain in full, with the rest retrieved from reference TRBV7-3 and TRBJ2-7, is GAGVSQTPSNKVTEKGKYVELRCDPISGHTALYWYRQSLGQGPEFLIYFQGTGAADDSGLPNDRFFAVRPEGSVSTLKIQRTERGDSAVYLCASSLTFGERYEQYFGPGTRLTVT.

V and J are TRBV28 and TRBJ1-2; possible D gene TRBD1, 6 bases. Trimming pared 8 bases from V and 7 bases from J, leaving 14 bases between. The germline V gene has CDR1 MDHEN and CDR2 SYDVKM. The CDR3 contains 12 residues. In DNA form, the CDR3 reads TGTGCCAGCGGGGGCGCGGCGCGTGGCTACACCTTC. Translating gives CASGGAARGYTF.

This rearrangement joins TRBV7-2 to TRBJ2-2; TRBD2 agrees at 9 bases. The CDR3 runs to 17 residues. Germline V gene sequence: CDR1 SGHTA, CDR2 FQGNSA. V lost 5 bases and J lost 6; bases outside the gene matches: 13. The CDR3 nucleotides are TGTGCCAGCAGCCAGGGACTAGCCGTTAGATTAGCCGGGGAGCTGTTTTTT. Its protein product is CASSQGLAVRLAGELFF.

This rearrangement joins TRBV30 to TRBJ1-6; maybe TRBD1 (6 bases). Deletions cut 0 bases from V and 2 bases from J, with 11 bases between. CDR1 and CDR2 (germline): GTSNPN, SVGIG (reference sequence). This CDR3 is built from 16 residues. CDR3 coding DNA: TGTGCCTGGAGTGTAGGGGGGAGAACCTATAATTCACCCCTCCACTTT. This encodes CAWSVGGRTYNSPLHF.

This clone was found once. In nucleotides, the CDR3 is TGCGCCAGCAGCCAAGATAGCGAGGGACCCTCCTACGAGCAGTACTTC. Translated: CASSQDSEGPSYEQYF. The chain is built from TRBV4-1 and TRBJ2-7; D is perhaps TRBD1 or TRBD2 (5 bases each). V was trimmed by 0 bases and J by 0 bases, leaving 12 bases between them. The CDR3 is 16 amino acids. From germline, CDR1 is MGHRA and CDR2 YSYEKL.

The chain uses TRBV28 and TRBJ1-6; D gene uncertain. Germline V gives CDR1 MDHEN, CDR2 SYDVKM. Trimming stripped 7 bases from V and 7 bases from J, with 11 bases between. CDR3 length: 13 residues. The CDR3 is CASTLSGNSPLHF. CDR3 nucleotides: TGTGCCAGCACCTTGTCGGGGAATTCACCCCTCCACTTT.

The chain combines TRBV28 with TRBJ1-2; unclear D gene. This CDR3 is built from 15 residues. Deletions cut 3 bases from V and 7 bases from J, with 18 bases between. The germline V gene encodes CDR1 MDHEN and CDR2 SYDVKM. The DNA of the CDR3 is TGTGCCAGCAGTTTCCCTGGGGTCCGGAATGGTGGCTACACCTTC. Translating it yields CASSFPGVRNGGYTF.

The chain joins TRBV2 to TRBJ1-2; the match to TRBD1 covers 9 bases. The CDR3 is 15 residues long. Unmatched junction bases numbered 8, after V lost 4 bases and J lost 5 bases. CDR1 SNHLY and CDR2 FYNNEI come from the germline V gene. Written as DNA, the CDR3 is TGTGCCAGCAGTGTGTCGACAGGGGGGTGGTATGGCTACACCTTC. It translates to CASSVSTGGWYGYTF.

A note on this clone: An end of the junction does not agree with germline; a read error may underlie this. The chain has TRBV7-8 and TRBJ1-4; D not resolved. The germline V gene has CDR1 SGHVS and CDR2 FQNEAQ. This CDR3 is built from 17 residues. The CDR3 protein is CASSSKPSRVPKEKLFF. CDR3 bases: TGTGCCAGCAGCTCGAAGCCTTCCCGGGTCCCTAAAGAAAAACTGTTTTTT.

V and J are TRBV19 and TRBJ1-5; TRBD1 aligns across 7 bases. CDR3 length: 13 residues. J lost 6 bases, V lost 6 bases, and 5 bases had no gene match. The germline V gene has CDR1 LNHDA and CDR2 SQIVND (reference sequence). DNA of the CDR3: TGTGCCAGTAGCCACAGGGGAGGTCAGCCCCAGCATTTT. Protein sequence: CASSHRGGQPQHF.

This chain uses TRBV6-2 or TRBV6-3 with TRBJ2-3; the match to TRBD2 covers 11 bases. This CDR3 is built from 17 residues. Germline V CDR1 and CDR2: MNHEY, SVGEGT. Trimming cost V 5 bases and J 4 bases; bases outside gene matches: 11. As DNA, the CDR3 is TGTGCCAGCAGTACGGTAGTAGCGGGAGGGCCGTCAGATACGCAGTATTTT. The encoded protein is CASSTVVAGGPSDTQYF.

The rearrangement uses TRBV5-8 and TRBJ2-7; 10 bases match TRBD1. Germline CDR1 SGHTS, CDR2 YDEGEE. The CDR3 consists of 15 residues. J was trimmed by 5 bases and V by 0 bases; bases with no gene match: 5. The CDR3 protein is CASSLGGTGVNEQYF. CDR3 nucleotide sequence: TGTGCCAGCAGCTTGGGCGGGACAGGGGTCAACGAGCAGTACTTC.

The chain joins TRBV11-1 to TRBJ2-3; tentative D call: TRBD1 (5 bases). The CDR3 is 12 residues long. Germline V lookup: CDR1 SGHAT, CDR2 FQDESV (reference sequence). Deletions cut 6 bases from V and 3 bases from J, with 7 bases between. In DNA form, the CDR3 reads TGTGCCAGCAGTTCAGGGACAGATACGCAGTATTTT. This encodes CASSSGTDTQYF.

The chain links TRBV7-8 to TRBJ2-7; the D gene is possibly TRBD1 (6 bases). CDR3 length equals 15 residues. V was shortened by 5 bases and J by 3 bases, with 17 bases between the two germline ends. Germline V lookup: CDR1 SGHVS, CDR2 FQNEAQ. CDR3 DNA sequence: TGTGCCAGCAGCCCAGATGGACAGTTTCGCTACGAGCAGTACTTC. Protein product: CASSPDGQFRYEQYF.

Only one count was recorded for this clone. At the DNA level, this CDR3 is encoded by other sequences in the same sample as well. CDR3 in amino acids: CASSPNNEQFF. Here the CDR3 DNA reads TGTGCCAGCTCACCGAACAATGAGCAGTTCTTC. This sequence joins TRBV18 and TRBJ2-1; D gene uncertain. The V and J ends lost 3 bases and 5 bases respectively, with 2 bases between them. This CDR3 is built from 11 residues. From germline, CDR1 is KGHSH and CDR2 LQKENI.